Listed below are T cell receptor beta chains from one sample, sequenced in a study of blood T cell repertoires in COVID-19. TCRdb keeps only in-frame clones here, not all; method: immunoSEQ multiplex PCR. Of tens of thousands of clones listed, about 82% are singletons. Source material: peripheral blood. The receptors come from a middle-aged man with active COVID-19. Both conserved end residues are part of each CDR3. A D gene is named only where the DNA matches it firmly. Some rows have no size entry. The others give once, few or many, or a class for an expanded clone.

J: TRBJ2-7
size: -
V: TRBV6-2/TRBV6-3
D: -
CDR3: CASSSLRTPPYEQYF
DNA: TGTGCCAGCAGTTCCTTGCGGACTCCCCCCTACGAGCAGTACTTC

J: TRBJ2-5
size: -
V: TRBV24-1
D: TRBD2
CDR3: CATSDPLAGVPRETQYF
DNA: TGTGCCACCAGTGACCCCCTGGCGGGGGTGCCGCGAGAGACCCAGTACTTC

J: TRBJ2-1
size: once
V: TRBV28
D: TRBD2
CDR3: CASTVTSGISYNEQFF
DNA: TGTGCCAGCACCGTGACTAGCGGGATCTCCTACAATGAGCAGTTCTTC

J: TRBJ2-1
size: -
V: TRBV5-1
D: TRBD1
CDR3: CASSRGQGAINEQFF
DNA: TGCGCCAGCAGCCGAGGACAGGGGGCGATTAATGAGCAGTTCTTC

J: TRBJ1-1
size: -
V: TRBV7-6
D: TRBD1
CDR3: CASSFPPGGINTEAFF
DNA: TGTGCCAGCAGCTTTCCCCCAGGGGGAATAAACACTGAAGCTTTCTTT

J: TRBJ2-2
size: -
V: TRBV19
D: TRBD1
CDR3: CASSKPGQGSYTGELFF
DNA: TGTGCCAGTAGTAAACCGGGACAGGGATCTTACACCGGGGAGCTGTTTTTT

J: TRBJ2-7
size: once
V: TRBV28
D: TRBD1
CDR3: CASSLTGSSYEQYF
DNA: TGTGCCAGCAGTCTGACAGGGAGCTCCTACGAGCAGTACTTC

J: TRBJ2-5
size: -
V: TRBV2
D: -
CDR3: CASSRDTKETQYF
DNA: TGTGCCAGCTCTCGGGACACTAAAGAGACCCAGTACTTC

J: TRBJ1-5
size: -
V: TRBV30
D: -
CDR3: CAWSTQGGQPQHF
DNA: TGTGCCTGGAGTACACAGGGTGGCCAGCCCCAGCATTTT

J: TRBJ2-7
size: -
V: TRBV14
D: -
CDR3: CASSRSGVPYEQYF
DNA: TGTGCCAGCAGCCGATCCGGGGTACCCTACGAGCAGTACTTC

J: TRBJ2-4
size: -
V: TRBV19
D: -
CDR3: CASSPSLRGRSKNIQYF
DNA: TGTGCCAGTAGTCCATCACTCAGGGGTAGATCCAAAAACATTCAGTACTTC

J: TRBJ2-6
size: once
V: TRBV7-8
D: -
CDR3: CASSLGGLQAVLTF
DNA: TGTGCCAGCAGCTTAGGGGGATTACAGGCCGTCCTGACTTTC

J: TRBJ2-1
size: -
V: TRBV5-1
D: -
CDR3: CASSLFGSGYNEQFF
DNA: TGCGCCAGCAGCTTGTTTGGTAGCGGATACAATGAGCAGTTCTTC

J: TRBJ2-7
size: -
V: TRBV5-1
D: TRBD1
CDR3: CASSQLGTGDTYEQYF
DNA: TGCGCCAGCAGTCAGTTAGGGACAGGGGATACCTACGAGCAGTACTTC

J: TRBJ1-1
size: -
V: TRBV12-3/TRBV12-4
D: -
CDR3: CASSFLNRPPAFF
DNA: TGTGCCAGCAGTTTTTTAAACAGGCCCCCAGCTTTCTTT

J: TRBJ1-2
size: -
V: TRBV7-6
D: -
CDR3: CASSLVGGDDGYTF
DNA: TGTGCCAGCAGCTTAGTTGGGGGGGACGATGGCTACACCTTC

J: TRBJ2-3
size: -
V: TRBV5-1
D: TRBD2
CDR3: CASSLAGSTDTQYF
DNA: TGCGCCAGCAGCTTAGCGGGGAGCACAGATACGCAGTATTTT

J: TRBJ2-7
size: few
V: TRBV7-8
D: -
CDR3: CASSLAGQAYEQYF
DNA: TGTGCCAGCAGCTTAGCCGGACAAGCCTACGAGCAGTACTTC

J: TRBJ1-6
size: -
V: TRBV5-1
D: -
CDR3: CASSDNRRGNSPLHF
DNA: TGCGCCAGCAGCGACAACAGGAGAGGAAATTCACCCCTCCACTTT

J: TRBJ2-2
size: once
V: TRBV3-1/TRBV3-2
D: -
CDR3: CASSQMWTYNTGELFF
DNA: TGTGCCAGCAGCCAAATGTGGACTTATAACACCGGGGAGCTGTTTTTT

J: TRBJ2-1
size: -
V: TRBV7-9
D: TRBD2
CDR3: CASSLASGRYNEQFF
DNA: TGTGCCAGCAGCTTAGCTAGCGGGAGGTACAATGAGCAGTTCTTC

J: TRBJ2-3
size: few
V: TRBV12-5
D: -
CDR3: CASGLRSGTDTQYF
DNA: TGTGCTAGTGGTTTAAGGTCGGGGACAGATACGCAGTATTTT

J: TRBJ1-5
size: -
V: TRBV30
D: -
CDR3: CAWSVDSGPNQPQHF
DNA: TGTGCCTGGAGTGTAGACAGTGGTCCCAATCAGCCCCAGCATTTT

J: TRBJ1-4
size: -
V: TRBV15
D: -
CDR3: CATSSGLPNEKLFF
DNA: TGTGCCACCAGCAGCGGGTTGCCCAATGAAAAACTGTTTTTT

J: TRBJ1-2
size: -
V: TRBV15
D: -
CDR3: CATSSPDRMWYGYTF
DNA: TGTGCCACCAGCAGCCCCGACAGGATGTGGTATGGCTACACCTTC

J: TRBJ1-3
size: few
V: TRBV11-3
D: -
CDR3: CASNKNRDGNTIYF
DNA: TGTGCCAGCAACAAGAACAGGGATGGAAACACCATATATTTT